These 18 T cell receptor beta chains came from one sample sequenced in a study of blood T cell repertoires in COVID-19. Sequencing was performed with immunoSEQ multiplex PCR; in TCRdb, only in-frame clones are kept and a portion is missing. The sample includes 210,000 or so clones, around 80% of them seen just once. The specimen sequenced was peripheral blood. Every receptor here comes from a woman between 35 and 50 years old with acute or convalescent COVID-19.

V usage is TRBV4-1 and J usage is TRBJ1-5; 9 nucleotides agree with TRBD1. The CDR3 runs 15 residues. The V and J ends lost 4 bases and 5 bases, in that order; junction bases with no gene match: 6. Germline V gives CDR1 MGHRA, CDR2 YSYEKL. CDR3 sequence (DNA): TGCGCCAGCAGCCGAGGCACAGGGGGCGATCAGCCCCAGCATTTT. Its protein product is CASSRGTGGDQPQHF.

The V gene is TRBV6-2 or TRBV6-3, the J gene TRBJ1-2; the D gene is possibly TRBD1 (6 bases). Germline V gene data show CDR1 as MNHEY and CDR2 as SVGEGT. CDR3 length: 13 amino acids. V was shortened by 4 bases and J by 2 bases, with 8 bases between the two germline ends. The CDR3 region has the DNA TGTGCCAGCAGTTGGCAGGGGAACTATGGCTACACCTTC. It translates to CASSWQGNYGYTF.

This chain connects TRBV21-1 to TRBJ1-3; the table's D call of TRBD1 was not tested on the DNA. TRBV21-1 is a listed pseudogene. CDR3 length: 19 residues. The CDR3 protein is CASIGIGDKNFSSGNTIYF. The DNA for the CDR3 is TGTGCCAGCATCGGGATAGGGGACAAGAACTTCTCCTCTGGAAACACCATATATTTT.

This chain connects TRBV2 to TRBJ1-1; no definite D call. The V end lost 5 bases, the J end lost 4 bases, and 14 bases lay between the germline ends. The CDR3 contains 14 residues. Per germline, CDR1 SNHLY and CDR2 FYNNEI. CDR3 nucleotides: TGTGCCAGCAGTAGGACTGTTGAACTCACTGAAGCTTTCTTT. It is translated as CASSRTVELTEAFF.

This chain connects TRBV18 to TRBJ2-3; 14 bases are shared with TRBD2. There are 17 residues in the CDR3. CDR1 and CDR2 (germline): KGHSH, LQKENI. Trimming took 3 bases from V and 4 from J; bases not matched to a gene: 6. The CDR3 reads CASSPIGLAGGPDTQYF. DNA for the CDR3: TGTGCCAGCTCACCGATTGGACTAGCGGGAGGCCCAGATACGCAGTATTTT.

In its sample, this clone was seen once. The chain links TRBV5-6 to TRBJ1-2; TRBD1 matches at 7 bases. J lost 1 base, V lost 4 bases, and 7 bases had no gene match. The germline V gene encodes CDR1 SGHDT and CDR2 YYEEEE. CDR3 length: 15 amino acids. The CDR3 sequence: CASSPGQDNNYGYTF. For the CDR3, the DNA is TGTGCCAGCAGCCCTGGACAGGATAATAACTATGGCTACACCTTC. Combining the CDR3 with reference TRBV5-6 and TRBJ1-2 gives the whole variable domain DAGVTQSPTHLIKTRGQQVTLRCSPKSGHDTVSWYQQALGQGPQFIFQYYEEEERQRGNFPDRFSGHQFPNYSSELNVNALLLGDSALYLCASSPGQDNNYGYTFGSGTRLTVV.

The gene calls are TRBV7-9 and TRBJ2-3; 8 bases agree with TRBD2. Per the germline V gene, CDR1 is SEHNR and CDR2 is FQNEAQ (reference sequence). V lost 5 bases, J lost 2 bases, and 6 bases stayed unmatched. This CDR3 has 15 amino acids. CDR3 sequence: CASSILADYTDTQYF. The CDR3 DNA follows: TGTGCCAGCAGCATACTAGCGGACTACACAGATACGCAGTATTTT.

CDR3 region: CSVEGGSGANVLTF. DNA of the CDR3: TGCAGCGTTGAAGGAGGGAGTGGGGCCAACGTCCTGACTTTC. The chain combines TRBV29-1 with TRBJ2-6; D perhaps matches TRBD2 (5 bases). The V and J ends lost 1 base and 3 bases respectively, with 7 bases between them. The CDR3 is 14 residues long. The germline gives CDR1 SQVTM, CDR2 ANQGSEA.

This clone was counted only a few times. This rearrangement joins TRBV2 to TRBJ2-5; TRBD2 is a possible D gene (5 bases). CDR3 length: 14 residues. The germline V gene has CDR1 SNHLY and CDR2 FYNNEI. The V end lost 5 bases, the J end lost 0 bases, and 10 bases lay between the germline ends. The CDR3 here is CASSSLDYQETQYF. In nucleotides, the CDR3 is TGTGCCAGCAGTTCCCTGGACTACCAAGAGACCCAGTACTTC.

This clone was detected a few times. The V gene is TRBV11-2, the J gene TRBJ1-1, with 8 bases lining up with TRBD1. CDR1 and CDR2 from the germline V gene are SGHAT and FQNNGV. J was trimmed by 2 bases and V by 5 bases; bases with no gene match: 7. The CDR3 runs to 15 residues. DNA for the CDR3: TGTGCCAGCAGCCGCCCTACAGGGGGAAACACTGAAGCTTTCTTT. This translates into CASSRPTGGNTEAFF.

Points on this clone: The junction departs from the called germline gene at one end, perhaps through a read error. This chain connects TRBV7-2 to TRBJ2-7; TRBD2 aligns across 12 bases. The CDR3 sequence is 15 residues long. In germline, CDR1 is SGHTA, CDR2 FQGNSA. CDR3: CASSLAGGPGYEQYF. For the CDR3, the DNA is TGTGCCAGCAGCCTAGCGGGAGGGCCAGGGTACGAGCAGTACTTC. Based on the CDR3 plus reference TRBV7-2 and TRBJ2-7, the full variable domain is GAGVSQSPSNKVTEKGKDVELRCDPISGHTALYWYRQSLGQGLEFLIYFQGNSAPDKSGLPSDRFSAERTGGSVSTLTIQRTQQEDSAVYLCASSLAGGPGYEQYFGPGTRLTVT.

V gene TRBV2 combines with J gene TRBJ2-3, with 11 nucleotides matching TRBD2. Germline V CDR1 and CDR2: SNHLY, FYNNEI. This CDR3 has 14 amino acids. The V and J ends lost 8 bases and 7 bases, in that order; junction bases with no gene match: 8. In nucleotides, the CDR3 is TGTGCCAGCCAGACTAGCGGGGCCTGGAATACGCAGTATTTT. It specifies CASQTSGAWNTQYF.

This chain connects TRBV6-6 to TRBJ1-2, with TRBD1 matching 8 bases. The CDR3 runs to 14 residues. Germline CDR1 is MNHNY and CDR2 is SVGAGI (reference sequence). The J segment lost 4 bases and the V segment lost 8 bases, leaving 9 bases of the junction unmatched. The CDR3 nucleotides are TGTGCCAGCCAGGGACAGGCGATTCCCTATGGCTACACCTTC. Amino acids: CASQGQAIPYGYTF.

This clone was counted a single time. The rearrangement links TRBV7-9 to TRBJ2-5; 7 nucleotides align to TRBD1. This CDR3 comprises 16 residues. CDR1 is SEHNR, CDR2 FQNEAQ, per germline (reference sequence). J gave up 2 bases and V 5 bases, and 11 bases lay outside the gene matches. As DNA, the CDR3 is TGTGCCAGCAGCCCACGGACAGGAGTATTGCAAGAGACCCAGTACTTC. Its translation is CASSPRTGVLQETQYF.

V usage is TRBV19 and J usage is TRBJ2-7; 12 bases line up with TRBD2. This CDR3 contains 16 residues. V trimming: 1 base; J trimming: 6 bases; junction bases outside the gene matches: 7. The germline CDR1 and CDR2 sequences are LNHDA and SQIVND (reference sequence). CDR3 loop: CASSIGLAGVSAEQYF. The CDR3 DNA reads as TGTGCCAGTAGTATAGGACTAGCGGGAGTTAGTGCCGAGCAGTACTTC.

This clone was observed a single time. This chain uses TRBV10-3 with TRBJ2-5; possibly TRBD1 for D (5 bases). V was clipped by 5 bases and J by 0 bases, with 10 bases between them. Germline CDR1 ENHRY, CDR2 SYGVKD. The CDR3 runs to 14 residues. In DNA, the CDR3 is TGTGCCATCAGTAAGACAGCGTACCAAGAGACCCAGTACTTC. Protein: CAISKTAYQETQYF.

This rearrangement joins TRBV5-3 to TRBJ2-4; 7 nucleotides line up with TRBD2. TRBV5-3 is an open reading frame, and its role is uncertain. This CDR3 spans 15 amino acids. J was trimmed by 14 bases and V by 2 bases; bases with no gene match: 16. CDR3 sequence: CARSFSPPRDYREYF. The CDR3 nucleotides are TGTGCCAGAAGCTTTTCCCCCCCCCGGGACTACAGAGAGTACTTC.

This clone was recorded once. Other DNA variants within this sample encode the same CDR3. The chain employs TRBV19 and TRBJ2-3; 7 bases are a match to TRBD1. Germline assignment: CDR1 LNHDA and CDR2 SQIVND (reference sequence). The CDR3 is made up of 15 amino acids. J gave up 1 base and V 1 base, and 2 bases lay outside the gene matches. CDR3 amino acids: CASSIGTGGTDTQYF. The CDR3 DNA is TGTGCCAGTAGTATAGGGACAGGAGGCACAGATACGCAGTATTTT.